The clone carrying this T cell receptor (beta chain) was picked up a small number of times. Its antigen is not identified. Time point in this sample: cycle 4 day 1 (C4D1), after 6 weeks of nivolumab. Every single patient, without exception, relapsed after autologous stem cell transplantation, and brentuximab vedotin exposure varied. This specimen belongs to a study of PD-1 blockade in classical Hodgkin lymphoma. For the study at large: With a 2-week interval, patients received intravenous nivolumab at 3 mg/kg.

Only in-frame clones appear in the TCRdb table, and some are missing; sequencing was by immunoSEQ multiplex PCR. The sample records about 33,000 clones, about 72% being singletons. Whole-study findings and limits: The diversity seen at baseline in complete responders resembled that of newly diagnosed patients.

The sequencing here drew on peripheral blood mononuclear cells (PBMCs), taken before the fourth cycle of nivolumab. The TCR was taken from a human donor with classical Hodgkin lymphoma.

The CDR3 sequence: CATSRAQIGKLFF. CDR3 bases: TGTGCCACCAGCAGAGCCCAAATCGGAAAACTGTTTTTT. J is TRBJ1-4 and V is TRBV15, with unresolved D. The V gene lost 1 base and the J gene lost 10 bases, with 10 bases spanning the gap. Germline loops: CDR1 LNHNV, CDR2 YYDKDF (reference sequence). CDR3 length: 13 amino acids.